This is a list of T cell receptor beta chains from one sample in a study of tumor-infiltrating lymphocytes in localized non-small cell lung cancer. Profiled with immunoSEQ multiplex PCR; TCRdb holds only in-frame clones, not every one. Of 2,900 or so clones listed, about three fifths are singletons. The sequenced sample was uninvolved lung tissue not adjacent to the tumor. The receptors were gathered from a human donor with non-small cell lung cancer. Both conserved end residues are part of each CDR3. Fields, in order: V gene, J gene, clone size, D gene, CDR3 protein, CDR3 DNA. D genes are given only for firm matches. Only some rows state a clone size, as once, few, many or a class for expanded clones.

v_gene: TRBV19; j_gene: TRBJ1-4; abundance: -; d_gene: TRBD1; CDR3aa: CASRLHRGRDEKLFF; CDR3nt: TGTGCCAGTAGGTTGCACAGGGGGAGAGATGAAAAACTGTTTTTT
v_gene: TRBV11-2; j_gene: TRBJ2-1; abundance: few; d_gene: -; CDR3aa: CASSSGAAFNEQFF; CDR3nt: TGTGCCAGCAGCTCCGGGGCGGCTTTCAATGAGCAGTTCTTC
v_gene: TRBV5-6; j_gene: TRBJ2-3; abundance: -; d_gene: -; CDR3aa: CASPPASLTDTQYF; CDR3nt: TGTGCCAGCCCCCCGGCTTCCCTCACAGATACGCAGTATTTT
v_gene: TRBV5-1; j_gene: TRBJ2-5; abundance: -; d_gene: -; CDR3aa: CASSLSATSETQYF; CDR3nt: TGCGCCAGCAGCTTGTCTGCGACAAGTGAGACCCAGTACTTC
v_gene: TRBV27; j_gene: TRBJ2-3; abundance: -; d_gene: -; CDR3aa: CASSLGAGTDTQYF; CDR3nt: TGTGCCAGCAGTTTAGGGGCCGGCACAGATACGCAGTATTTT
v_gene: TRBV4-1; j_gene: TRBJ2-6; abundance: few; d_gene: TRBD2; CDR3aa: CASSLKTSGTGANVLTF; CDR3nt: TGCGCCAGCAGCCTCAAGACTAGCGGGACTGGGGCCAACGTCCTGACTTTC
v_gene: TRBV5-1; j_gene: TRBJ1-1; abundance: -; d_gene: -; CDR3aa: CASTRGGEAFF; CDR3nt: TGCGCCAGCACCAGGGGAGGCGAAGCTTTCTTT
v_gene: TRBV11-2; j_gene: TRBJ1-1; abundance: -; d_gene: TRBD1; CDR3aa: CASRPTGRTTEAFF; CDR3nt: TGTGCCAGCAGGCCGACAGGGCGAACGACTGAAGCTTTCTTT
v_gene: TRBV11-2; j_gene: TRBJ2-7; abundance: -; d_gene: TRBD1; CDR3aa: CASSLGQGPYEQYF; CDR3nt: TGTGCCAGCAGCCTCGGACAGGGACCCTACGAGCAGTACTTC
v_gene: TRBV29-1; j_gene: TRBJ2-1; abundance: -; d_gene: TRBD2; CDR3aa: CSVRTSGRFYYNEQFF; CDR3nt: TGCAGCGTCCGGACTAGCGGGAGGTTTTACTACAATGAGCAGTTCTTC
v_gene: TRBV5-4; j_gene: TRBJ2-7; abundance: -; d_gene: -; CDR3aa: CASSLAAPGEQYF; CDR3nt: TGTGCCAGCAGCTTGGCGGCCCCGGGAGAGCAGTACTTC
v_gene: TRBV7-2; j_gene: TRBJ2-2; abundance: once; d_gene: TRBD2; CDR3aa: CASRPGGSGSTGELFF; CDR3nt: TGTGCCAGCAGACCCGGGGGTAGCGGGAGTACCGGGGAGCTGTTTTTT
v_gene: TRBV9; j_gene: TRBJ2-7; abundance: -; d_gene: TRBD2; CDR3aa: CASSVGTSGIYEQYF; CDR3nt: TGTGCCAGCAGCGTAGGGACTAGCGGGATCTACGAGCAGTACTTC
v_gene: TRBV7-7; j_gene: TRBJ2-5; abundance: few; d_gene: -; CDR3aa: CASSIDRMETQYF; CDR3nt: TGTGCTAGCAGCATCGACAGGATGGAGACCCAGTACTTC
v_gene: TRBV30; j_gene: TRBJ2-2; abundance: few; d_gene: TRBD2; CDR3aa: CAGAPLLAGDNTGELFF; CDR3nt: TGTGCCGGGGCCCCCCTACTAGCGGGAGACAACACCGGGGAGCTGTTTTTT
v_gene: TRBV5-1; j_gene: TRBJ1-4; abundance: -; d_gene: -; CDR3aa: CASSLQDGYNEKLFF; CDR3nt: TGCGCCAGCAGCTTGCAGGACGGGTATAATGAAAAACTGTTTTTT
v_gene: TRBV29-1; j_gene: TRBJ2-7; abundance: -; d_gene: -; CDR3aa: CSVVRDGLESEQYF; CDR3nt: TGCAGCGTTGTACGGGACGGTCTCGAATCGGAGCAGTACTTC
v_gene: TRBV28; j_gene: TRBJ1-1; abundance: -; d_gene: -; CDR3aa: CASSFVTEAFF; CDR3nt: TGTGCCAGCAGTTTCGTCACTGAAGCTTTCTTT
v_gene: TRBV5-1; j_gene: TRBJ1-1; abundance: -; d_gene: TRBD1; CDR3aa: CASSFGTGGLNTEAFF; CDR3nt: TGCGCCAGCAGCTTTGGGACAGGGGGCCTGAACACTGAAGCTTTCTTT
v_gene: TRBV5-1; j_gene: TRBJ1-2; abundance: few; d_gene: -; CDR3aa: CASSLEGGQHTF; CDR3nt: TGCGCCAGCAGCTTGGAGGGGGGCCAACACACCTTC
v_gene: TRBV5-8; j_gene: TRBJ2-1; abundance: -; d_gene: TRBD1; CDR3aa: CASSWDKGTAKNEQFF; CDR3nt: TGTGCCAGCAGCTGGGACAAAGGGACAGCCAAAAATGAGCAGTTCTTC
v_gene: TRBV6-5; j_gene: TRBJ2-3; abundance: -; d_gene: TRBD2; CDR3aa: CASRDSGTSTDTQYF; CDR3nt: TGTGCCAGCAGGGATAGCGGGACTAGCACAGATACGCAGTATTTT
v_gene: TRBV27; j_gene: TRBJ2-1; abundance: few; d_gene: -; CDR3aa: CASSLFERPNEQFF; CDR3nt: TGTGCCAGCAGTTTATTCGAGAGACCGAATGAGCAGTTCTTC
v_gene: TRBV5-1; j_gene: TRBJ2-5; abundance: -; d_gene: TRBD2; CDR3aa: CASSTGLAGMETQYF; CDR3nt: TGCGCCAGCAGCACCGGACTAGCGGGGATGGAGACCCAGTACTTC
v_gene: TRBV27; j_gene: TRBJ2-7; abundance: -; d_gene: -; CDR3aa: CASSLNGQLEQYF; CDR3nt: TGTGCCAGCAGTTTAAATGGACAACTCGAGCAGTACTTC
v_gene: TRBV4-3; j_gene: TRBJ2-3; abundance: large; d_gene: -; CDR3aa: CASSQDRVDTQYF; CDR3nt: TGCGCCAGCAGCCAAGATCGGGTGGATACGCAGTATTTT
v_gene: TRBV6-5; j_gene: TRBJ2-1; abundance: -; d_gene: -; CDR3aa: CASSSAYVPEREQFF; CDR3nt: TGTGCCAGCAGCTCGGCATATGTTCCCGAAAGAGAGCAGTTCTTC
v_gene: TRBV6-1; j_gene: TRBJ2-3; abundance: -; d_gene: -; CDR3aa: CADHPEITQYF; CDR3nt: TGTGCCGACCACCCTGAGATCACGCAGTATTTT
v_gene: TRBV2; j_gene: TRBJ1-1; abundance: few; d_gene: -; CDR3aa: CASSAGGSHTEAFF; CDR3nt: TGTGCCAGCAGTGCGGGCGGTTCACACACTGAAGCTTTCTTT
v_gene: TRBV23-1; j_gene: TRBJ2-7; abundance: -; d_gene: TRBD1; CDR3aa: CASIAGTGDRGEQYF; CDR3nt: TGCGCCAGCATTGCCGGGACAGGTGACCGAGGCGAGCAGTACTTC
v_gene: TRBV5-6; j_gene: TRBJ2-7; abundance: -; d_gene: -; CDR3aa: CASSFRVMGAYEQYF; CDR3nt: TGTGCCAGCAGCTTCAGGGTTATGGGTGCCTACGAGCAGTACTTC
v_gene: TRBV19; j_gene: TRBJ2-6; abundance: -; d_gene: TRBD1; CDR3aa: CASGDRGSSGANVLTF; CDR3nt: TGTGCCAGTGGGGACAGGGGGAGCTCTGGGGCCAACGTCCTGACTTTC
v_gene: TRBV5-1; j_gene: TRBJ2-5; abundance: -; d_gene: TRBD2; CDR3aa: CASRGTGGPITQETQYF; CDR3nt: TGCGCCAGCAGGGGAACGGGAGGGCCTATCACCCAAGAGACCCAGTACTTC
v_gene: TRBV7-2; j_gene: TRBJ2-1; abundance: -; d_gene: -; CDR3aa: CASSYGKPYNEQFF; CDR3nt: TGTGCCAGCAGCTATGGTAAGCCCTACAATGAGCAGTTCTTC
v_gene: TRBV6-5; j_gene: TRBJ2-4; abundance: medium-sized; d_gene: -; CDR3aa: CASISKNIQYF; CDR3nt: TGTGCCAGCATCAGTAAAAACATTCAGTACTTC
v_gene: TRBV27; j_gene: TRBJ2-1; abundance: -; d_gene: -; CDR3aa: CASSGRRANEQFF; CDR3nt: TGTGCCAGCAGTGGCCGGAGAGCCAATGAGCAGTTCTTC
v_gene: TRBV20-1; j_gene: TRBJ2-3; abundance: -; d_gene: -; CDR3aa: CSARVAATQYF; CDR3nt: TGCAGTGCTAGAGTAGCCGCTACGCAGTATTTT
v_gene: TRBV7-2; j_gene: TRBJ1-2; abundance: -; d_gene: -; CDR3aa: CASSLEARGGFYGYTF; CDR3nt: TGTGCCAGCAGCTTAGAGGCGAGGGGAGGTTTCTATGGCTACACCTTC
v_gene: TRBV4-2; j_gene: TRBJ1-2; abundance: -; d_gene: -; CDR3aa: CASSQVRDYGYTF; CDR3nt: TGTGCCAGCAGCCAAGTCAGGGACTATGGCTACACCTTC
v_gene: TRBV27; j_gene: TRBJ2-2; abundance: -; d_gene: TRBD2; CDR3aa: CASSHGLAGFTGELFF; CDR3nt: TGTGCCAGCAGTCACGGACTAGCGGGGTTCACCGGGGAGCTGTTTTTT
v_gene: TRBV15; j_gene: TRBJ2-1; abundance: -; d_gene: TRBD2; CDR3aa: CATSSTRESIHEQFF; CDR3nt: TGTGCCACCAGCAGTACGCGGGAGTCCATACATGAGCAGTTCTTC
v_gene: TRBV29-1; j_gene: TRBJ1-3; abundance: -; d_gene: -; CDR3aa: CSTSTVTGNTIYF; CDR3nt: TGCAGCACCTCGACGGTAACTGGAAACACCATATATTTT
v_gene: TRBV7-2; j_gene: TRBJ1-2; abundance: -; d_gene: TRBD1; CDR3aa: CASSTTTGGAGYTF; CDR3nt: TGTGCCAGCAGCACAACGACAGGGGGCGCTGGCTACACCTTC
v_gene: TRBV30; j_gene: TRBJ2-5; abundance: -; d_gene: TRBD1; CDR3aa: CAWSVLADRGLTQYF; CDR3nt: TGTGCCTGGAGTGTACTGGCGGACAGGGGATTGACCCAGTACTTC
v_gene: TRBV5-1; j_gene: TRBJ2-5; abundance: -; d_gene: -; CDR3aa: CASSLEVNRETQYF; CDR3nt: TGCGCCAGCAGCTTGGAGGTTAACCGGGAGACCCAGTACTTC
v_gene: TRBV14; j_gene: TRBJ2-1; abundance: -; d_gene: TRBD2; CDR3aa: CASSQGGRSGEQFF; CDR3nt: TGTGCCAGCAGCCAGGGCGGGAGGTCGGGTGAGCAGTTCTTC
v_gene: TRBV5-1; j_gene: TRBJ1-1; abundance: -; d_gene: -; CDR3aa: CASSLESVQGFTEAFF; CDR3nt: TGCGCCAGCAGCTTGGAGTCGGTGCAGGGATTCACTGAAGCTTTCTTT
v_gene: TRBV30; j_gene: TRBJ1-2; abundance: -; d_gene: TRBD1; CDR3aa: CAWGTVDGYTF; CDR3nt: TGTGCCTGGGGGACAGTTGACGGCTACACCTTC
v_gene: TRBV5-1; j_gene: TRBJ2-7; abundance: few; d_gene: -; CDR3aa: CASRARVSRPYEQYF; CDR3nt: TGCGCCAGCAGGGCGAGGGTTTCACGTCCCTACGAGCAGTACTTC
v_gene: TRBV6-1; j_gene: TRBJ2-1; abundance: -; d_gene: -; CDR3aa: CASSEGGTRYSYNEQFF; CDR3nt: TGTGCCAGCAGTGAAGGGGGCACTAGATACTCCTACAATGAGCAGTTCTTC
v_gene: TRBV5-8; j_gene: TRBJ2-7; abundance: -; d_gene: -; CDR3aa: CASSFGLVGEQYF; CDR3nt: TGTGCCAGCAGCTTTGGGCTGGTGGGGGAGCAGTACTTC
v_gene: TRBV27; j_gene: TRBJ2-7; abundance: few; d_gene: TRBD1; CDR3aa: CASSLQGANYEQYF; CDR3nt: TGTGCCAGCAGTCTACAGGGGGCTAATTACGAGCAGTACTTC
v_gene: TRBV5-1; j_gene: TRBJ1-2; abundance: few; d_gene: TRBD1; CDR3aa: CASSPGQGASGYTF; CDR3nt: TGCGCCAGCAGCCCCGGACAGGGGGCGAGTGGCTACACCTTC
v_gene: TRBV11-3; j_gene: TRBJ1-4; abundance: -; d_gene: TRBD1; CDR3aa: CASSLGTQGTNEKLFF; CDR3nt: TGTGCCAGCAGCTTAGGCACACAGGGGACTAATGAAAAACTGTTTTTT
v_gene: TRBV9; j_gene: TRBJ2-3; abundance: -; d_gene: -; CDR3aa: CASSVEMSGRLDTQYF; CDR3nt: TGTGCCAGCAGCGTAGAAATGAGCGGTCGATTGGATACGCAGTATTTT
v_gene: TRBV4-1; j_gene: TRBJ1-5; abundance: few; d_gene: -; CDR3aa: CASSPESNQPQHF; CDR3nt: TGCGCCAGCAGTCCCGAATCTAATCAGCCCCAGCATTTT
v_gene: TRBV2; j_gene: TRBJ1-4; abundance: -; d_gene: TRBD1; CDR3aa: CASQGAGEKLFF; CDR3nt: TGTGCCAGCCAGGGGGCAGGGGAAAAACTGTTTTTT
v_gene: TRBV6-5; j_gene: TRBJ1-2; abundance: few; d_gene: -; CDR3aa: CASSYSGLSYTF; CDR3nt: TGTGCCAGCAGTTACTCTGGGCTCTCCTACACCTTC
v_gene: TRBV4-3; j_gene: TRBJ2-7; abundance: -; d_gene: -; CDR3aa: CASSQDITASYEQYF; CDR3nt: TGCGCCAGCAGCCAAGATATCACAGCCTCCTACGAGCAGTACTTC